What follows are 18 T cell receptor beta chains derived from one specimen sequenced in a study of T cells in Graves' hyperthyroidism and ophthalmopathy. TCR beta CDR3 region amplification was performed from RNA transcripts. HTBI primers were the set used in a first-round RT-PCR of the TCR CDR3. TCRdb independently ran MiXCR on the multiplex PCR reads; one entry per CDR3 protein. The sample lists around 600,000 distinct CDR3 sequences, more than 14% occurring once. Sequences were obtained from blood. The receptors derive from a woman aged 45-59 years with Graves' ophthalmopathy.

The chain employs TRBV24-1 and TRBJ2-1; 9 bases agree with TRBD2. V trimming: 0 bases; J trimming: 10 bases; junction bases outside the gene matches: 6. The CDR3 contains 15 residues. Germline-derived CDR1 and CDR2 are KGHDR and SFDVKD. CDR3 protein: CATSDLGLAFSEQFF. The DNA for the CDR3 is TGTGCCACCAGTGATTTGGGACTAGCGTTTTCAGAGCAGTTCTTC.

This clonotype was seen repeatedly, ten times or more. This chain links TRBV28 with TRBJ2-4; no reliable D call. Deletions cut 1 base from V and 2 bases from J, with 6 bases between. Germline V gene lookup returns CDR1 MDHEN and CDR2 SYDVKM. The CDR3 is made up of 14 amino acids. CDR3 DNA: TGTGCCAGCAGTTTATCCCCGACCAAAAACATTCAGTACTTC. The encoded protein is CASSLSPTKNIQYF.

This clonotype has a handful of counts. The rearrangement uses TRBV24-1 and TRBJ2-2; no clear D gene. Germline V gene data show CDR1 as KGHDR and CDR2 as SFDVKD. The CDR3 has 14 residues. V lost 0 bases and J lost 6, with 7 bases in between. CDR3 region: CATSDLLFAGELFF. The CDR3 nucleotides read TGTGCCACCAGTGATTTGCTATTCGCCGGGGAGCTGTTTTTT.

This chain joins TRBV10-3 and TRBJ2-1; a possible D gene is TRBD2 (6 bases). The CDR3 has 16 residues. Trimming took 0 bases from V and 7 from J, leaving 16 bases between them. Looked up from germline, CDR1 is ENHRY and CDR2 is SYGVKD. CDR3: CAISESSLAGRNEQFF. The CDR3 DNA is TGTGCCATCAGTGAGTCGAGTTTGGCAGGGAGGAATGAGCAGTTCTTC.

This clonotype was seen more than once but under ten times. J is TRBJ2-2 and V is TRBV5-1; 7 bases agree with TRBD2. Germline-derived CDR1 and CDR2 are SGHRS and YFSETQ. The CDR3 consists of 16 residues. V lost 0 bases, J lost 2 bases, and 4 bases stayed unmatched. The DNA for the CDR3 is TGCGCCAGCAGCTTGGGCGGGACTATCAACACCGGGGAGCTGTTTTTT. Its protein product is CASSLGGTINTGELFF. The variable domain in full, completed from reference TRBV5-1 and TRBJ2-2, reads KAGVTQTPRYLIKTRGQQVTLSCSPISGHRSVSWYQQTPGQGLQFLFEYFSETQRNKGNFPGRFSGRQFSNSRSEMNVSTLELGDSALYLCASSLGGTINTGELFFGEGSRLTVL.

This clonotype was counted ten times or more. V gene TRBV7-9 combines with J gene TRBJ2-1; 8 nucleotides agree with TRBD2. Unmatched junction bases numbered 3, after V lost 5 bases and J lost 9 bases. The CDR3 has 12 residues. Germline V CDR1 and CDR2: SEHNR, FQNEAQ (reference sequence). Here the CDR3 reads CASSELAVEQFF. The DNA of the CDR3 is TGTGCCAGCAGCGAACTAGCGGTTGAGCAGTTCTTC.

This clonotype has a count of ten or more. The chain couples TRBV11-1 to TRBJ1-5; D may be TRBD1 (5 bases). V shed 7 bases and J shed 1 base, with 11 bases lying between them. The germline gives CDR1 SGHAT, CDR2 FQDESV (reference sequence). The CDR3 has 14 amino acids. CDR3 amino acids: CASNDGASNQPQHF. CDR3 DNA: TGTGCCAGCAACGACGGGGCGAGCAATCAGCCCCAGCATTTT.

This clonotype was picked up many times. The chain joins TRBV11-2 to TRBJ1-5; D perhaps matches TRBD1 (6 bases). V was trimmed by 4 bases and J by 2 bases, leaving 18 bases between them. The CDR3 contains 17 residues. Germline assignment: CDR1 SGHAT and CDR2 FQNNGV. CDR3 nucleotides: TGTGCCAGCAGCTCCCAGGGTCGGGGGCAGGGCAATCAGCCCCAGCATTTT. Protein product: CASSSQGRGQGNQPQHF.

In this sample, this clonotype turned up many times. The chain combines TRBV18 with TRBJ1-6, with 8 bases fitting TRBD1. Germline V CDR1 and CDR2: KGHSH, LQKENI. With V trimmed by 5 bases and J by 10 bases, 10 bases remained unmatched. CDR3 length equals 15 residues. The CDR3 here is CASSRQGNSGSPLHF. The CDR3 DNA reads as TGTGCCAGCTCAAGACAGGGGAATTCCGGATCACCCCTCCACTTT.

This clonotype was seen ten or more times. The J gene is TRBJ2-1, the V gene TRBV5-1, with 8 positions matching TRBD1. The CDR3 spans 16 residues. The junction had 12 bases not matched to a gene; V was cut back by 4 bases and J by 6 bases. Germline CDR1 is SGHRS and CDR2 is YFSETQ. The CDR3 sequence is CASSLTPLDRGNEQFF. In nucleotides, the CDR3 is TGCGCCAGCAGCCTAACTCCACTTGACAGGGGCAATGAGCAGTTCTTC.

There are many counts of this clonotype. The gene calls are TRBV2 and TRBJ1-1, with 7 bases lining up with TRBD1. Germline V gene data show CDR1 as SNHLY and CDR2 as FYNNEI. The ends lost 5 bases at V and 3 bases at J; junction bases unmatched: 15. This CDR3 spans 17 amino acids. CDR3 nucleotides: TGTGCCAGCAGTCCCAGCGCTCTAAACAGGGGAGACACTGAAGCTTTCTTT. It yields the protein CASSPSALNRGDTEAFF.

The chain couples TRBV19 to TRBJ2-2; TRBD2 might be the D (5 bases). This CDR3 has 18 residues. With 7 bases removed from V and 4 bases from J, the gap between germline ends came to 25 bases. Germline V gives CDR1 LNHDA, CDR2 SQIVND (reference sequence). CDR3 protein: CASTTTTPGRASTGELFF. Written as DNA, the CDR3 is TGTGCCAGTACCACCACTACCCCGGGAAGGGCATCCACCGGGGAGCTGTTTTTT.

This clonotype showed up many times. This chain links TRBV7-9 with TRBJ2-3, with TRBD2 matching 8 bases. The V and J ends lost 3 bases and 0 bases, in that order; junction bases with no gene match: 8. Germline assignment: CDR1 SEHNR and CDR2 FQNEAQ (reference sequence). The CDR3 has 17 residues. The CDR3, as DNA: TGTGCCAGCAGCTTCCCACTACTAGCGGCTAGCACAGATACGCAGTATTTT. The encoded protein is CASSFPLLAASTDTQYF.

Ten or more counts support this clonotype. V usage is TRBV27 and J usage is TRBJ2-3; D unresolved. From germline, CDR1 is MNHEY and CDR2 SMNVEV (reference sequence). This CDR3 is 15 amino acids long. With 6 bases removed from V and 2 bases from J, the gap between germline ends came to 15 bases. CDR3 amino acids: CASRYAQQNTDTQYF. The CDR3 region has the DNA TGTGCCAGCAGATACGCCCAACAGAACACAGATACGCAGTATTTT.

The V and J genes are TRBV14 and TRBJ2-3; no clear D. The CDR3 is made up of 13 amino acids. Germline lookup yields CDR1 SGHDN and CDR2 FVKESK. Trimming removed 0 bases from V and 12 bases from J, with 13 bases in between. The CDR3 loop is CASSQDIGIRQYF. CDR3 in DNA: TGTGCCAGCAGCCAAGATATCGGAATACGACAGTATTTT.

Ten or more counts support this clonotype. The chain is built from TRBV2 and TRBJ1-2, with D perhaps matching TRBD1 (6 bases). V was shortened by 5 bases and J by 1 base, with 14 bases between the two germline ends. Germline V CDR1 and CDR2: SNHLY, FYNNEI. The CDR3 has 15 residues. CDR3 amino acids: CASSKEGGLNYGYTF. The CDR3 DNA follows: TGTGCCAGCAGTAAGGAGGGGGGCCTTAACTATGGCTACACCTTC.

This clonotype was counted many times. This rearrangement joins TRBV2 to TRBJ1-4; D perhaps matches TRBD1 (5 bases). Germline values: CDR1 SNHLY, CDR2 FYNNEI. Between the trimmed V and J ends, which lost 3 bases and 0 bases, there was a span of 11 bases. This CDR3 spans 16 amino acids. Written as DNA, the CDR3 is TGTGCCAGCAGTGAGATCGGGGGAGCAACTAATGAAAAACTGTTTTTT. This sequence encodes CASSEIGGATNEKLFF.

At least ten counts were recorded for this clonotype. The chain carries TRBV2 and TRBJ2-7; the match to TRBD2 covers 11 bases. The CDR3 consists of 13 residues. Trimming at V came to 9 bases and at J to 4 bases, leaving 5 bases not matched to a gene. CDR1 is SNHLY and CDR2 is FYNNEI in the germline V gene. The CDR3 DNA follows: TGTGCCAGTACTAGCGGGAGAGGTTACGAGCAGTACTTC. Its protein product is CASTSGRGYEQYF.